This T cell receptor (beta chain) was sequenced during a study of T cells in localized non-small cell lung cancer. Notes on the study in general: Median approximately 61 top-100 tumor clones were shared with paired adjacent lung. Uninvolved neighboring lung showed the greatest T cell clonality, exceeding tumor.

This clone was seen a single time. What it binds is unknown. Using immunoSEQ multiplex PCR, the repertoire was profiled, and TCRdb retains in-frame clones only, with some absent. The sample contains around 130,000 clones, around 92% of which appear only once. CDR3 size: 13 residues. Trimming took off 3 bases at V and 3 bases at J, with 9 bases between the two ends. The germline V gene has CDR1 MDHEN and CDR2 SYDVKM. The J gene is TRBJ2-7, the V gene TRBV28; D possibly uses TRBD1 or TRBD2 (6 bases each). This receptor was obtained from an older female donor with stage I lung adenocarcinoma. Sample: peripheral blood, taken before any cancer treatment. CDR3 DNA sequence: TGTGCCAGCAGTTTGGAGGGGGTCTACGAGCAGTACTTC. Its translation: CASSLEGVYEQYF. The full variable domain, completed using reference TRBV28 and TRBJ2-7, is DVKVTQSSRYLVKRTGEKVFLECVQDMDHENMFWYRQDPGLGLRLIYFSYDVKMKEKGDIPEGYSVSREKKERFSLILESASTNQTSMYLCASSLEGVYEQYFGPGTRLTVT.